This paragraph covers one T cell receptor (beta chain) sequence. Its antigen is not known. For TCR beta, libraries came from iRepertoire HTBI primers and Arm-PCR of CDR3 regions. TCRdb reanalysed the multiplex PCR reads using MiXCR and keeps one entry per CDR3 protein. The sample shows a few hundred thousand distinct CDR3 sequences, 10% to 15% of them seen only once. Time point described: newly diagnosed GD, antithyroid drugs for less than 3 months. Extracted RNA from PBMCs served as the source of the TCR library. This specimen comes from a study of regulatory T cells in long-lasting Graves disease. Study outcomes and limitations: Persistent disease was associated with favored TRBV28 usage and with favored use of TRBJ1-2 and TRBJ2-5.

This CDR3 contains 16 residues. CDR1 MNHNS and CDR2 SASEGT come from the germline V gene. Between the trimmed V and J ends, which lost 5 bases and 5 bases, there was a span of 21 bases. The sample was also reused in another study, on T cells in Graves' hyperthyroidism and ophthalmopathy.

This specimen was peripheral blood mononuclear cells (PBMCs), taken at new diagnosis, from a patient treated with antithyroid drugs. The sequence was obtained from a young woman with Graves disease. This sequence joins TRBV6-1 and TRBJ1-1; maybe TRBD1 (5 bases). The CDR3 nucleotides are TGTGCCAGCAGTACCCAGGGATTCGTGTTGCGGACTGAAGCTTTCTTT. Amino acid sequence: CASSTQGFVLRTEAFF.